The 27 T cell receptor beta chains below were found in one sample sequenced in a study of early stage breast cancer tumors. The table came from immunoSEQ multiplex PCR; TCRdb's copy has only in-frame clones and leaves some out. The table has around 48,000 clones, about 90% seen once. The sequencing sample was made of blood. These receptors originate from an older person with breast cancer.

V is TRBV6-5 and J is TRBJ1-1; no reliable D call. Trimming shortened V by 5 bases and J by 1 base, and 11 bases separated the two germline ends. CDR1 and CDR2 from the germline V gene are MNHEY and SVGAGI. CDR3 size: 14 residues. DNA for the CDR3: TGTGCCAGCAGTCCCATACACCGGAACACTGAAGCTTTCTTT. It codes for CASSPIHRNTEAFF.

The chain joins TRBV7-7 to TRBJ2-1, with 8 bases identical to TRBD1. Germline CDR1 reads SSHAT; CDR2 reads FNYEAQ (reference sequence). This CDR3 region has 13 residues. Losses at the gene ends were 4 bases for V and 9 bases for J; bases not matched to a gene: 5. The CDR3, as DNA: TGTGCCAGCAGCTCCGGACAGGGTGGTGAGCAGTTCTTC. Its protein is CASSSGQGGEQFF.

V and J are TRBV7-2 and TRBJ1-6, with D maybe TRBD1 (6 bases). Germline CDR1 is SGHTA and CDR2 is FQGNSA. Trimming took 5 bases from V and 9 from J, leaving 17 bases between them. This CDR3 comprises 15 residues. The CDR3 coding sequence is TGTGCCAGCAGCCCGACCGCAGGGGTGGGTTCACCCCTCCACTTT. Its protein is CASSPTAGVGSPLHF.

This chain connects TRBV25-1 to TRBJ1-4, with no clear D. CDR1 and CDR2 from the germline V gene are MGHDK and SYGVNS. V lost 3 bases and J lost 3, with 8 bases in between. This CDR3 has 14 residues. The CDR3 nucleotides are TGTGCCAGCAGTGAGAGGGAAGCTAATGAAAAACTGTTTTTT. It codes for CASSEREANEKLFF.

This clone was seen only a few times. V is TRBV5-6 and J is TRBJ1-5; 7 positions agree with TRBD1. The V gene's germline CDR1 is SGHDT and CDR2 YYEEEE. CDR3 length: 14 amino acids. V dropped 4 bases and J dropped 4; count of bases not matched to a gene: 5. The CDR3 DNA reads as TGTGCCAGCAGCGATGTACAGGGGAATCAGCCCCAGCATTTT. This translates into CASSDVQGNQPQHF.

The rearrangement links TRBV11-3 to TRBJ2-3, with 14 bases that match TRBD2. There are 17 residues in the CDR3. J lost 2 bases, V lost 5 bases, and 6 bases had no gene match. The V gene's germline CDR1 is SGHNT and CDR2 YENEEA. The CDR3 spells CASSLGLAGALTDTQYF. The DNA of the CDR3 is TGTGCCAGCAGCCTGGGACTAGCGGGGGCCCTCACAGATACGCAGTATTTT.

The chain couples TRBV19 to TRBJ1-2, with 10 bases lining up with TRBD1. The germline V gene encodes CDR1 LNHDA and CDR2 SQIVND (reference sequence). This CDR3 is 15 amino acids long. V was pared by 4 bases and J by 7 bases, with 9 bases of the junction left unmatched. The CDR3 nucleotides are TGTGCCAGTAGTAACCTTGACAGGGGGCAGATTGGCTACACCTTC. Protein sequence: CASSNLDRGQIGYTF.

The V and J genes are TRBV7-2 and TRBJ2-7; D is possibly TRBD2 (5 bases). This CDR3 has 12 amino acids. V lost 6 bases and J 6 bases, leaving 12 bases between the germline ends. CDR1 and CDR2 (germline): SGHTA, FQGNSA. The CDR3 DNA reads TGTGCCAGCAGACAACTAGAGGGCGAGCAGTACTTC. It yields the protein CASRQLEGEQYF.

This clone was recorded only once. The chain combines TRBV5-1 with TRBJ1-2; the match to TRBD1 covers 7 bases. This CDR3 comprises 13 residues. The germline V gene has CDR1 SGHRS and CDR2 YFSETQ. With 4 bases clipped from V and 8 bases from J, the junction kept 8 bases outside the gene matches. For the CDR3, the DNA is TGCGCCAGCAGCCCTGAGGGGGCAGGAGGCTACACCTTC. Its translation is CASSPEGAGGYTF. Together with reference TRBV5-1 and TRBJ1-2, the CDR3 gives the full variable domain: KAGVTQTPRYLIKTRGQQVTLSCSPISGHRSVSWYQQTPGQGLQFLFEYFSETQRNKGNFPGRFSGRQFSNSRSEMNVSTLELGDSALYLCASSPEGAGGYTFGSGTRLTVV.

The J gene is TRBJ1-2, the V gene TRBV10-1; D gene ambiguous. V lost 0 bases and J lost 3, with 5 bases in between. This CDR3 has 13 residues. Germline CDR1 and CDR2: WNHNN and SYGVQD (reference sequence). The CDR3 nucleotides are TGCGCCAGCAGTGAGTCGGCAGACTATGGCTACACCTTC. Amino acid sequence: CASSESADYGYTF.

The J gene is TRBJ2-1, the V gene TRBV2; 8 bases fit TRBD1. Germline V gene sequence: CDR1 SNHLY, CDR2 FYNNEI. This CDR3 spans 16 amino acids. Trimming cost V 7 bases and J 0 bases; bases outside gene matches: 8. The CDR3 DNA is TGTGCCAGCACTCGGACAGGGAGCGGCTCCTACAATGAGCAGTTCTTC. This translates into CASTRTGSGSYNEQFF.

V gene TRBV4-1 combines with J gene TRBJ2-4; D may be TRBD2 (6 bases). V was cut by 9 bases and J by 0 bases, with 15 bases left in between. The CDR3 has 15 residues. CDR1 is MGHRA, CDR2 YSYEKL, per germline. CDR3 bases: TGCGCCAGTTCAAGCGGGTACTTAGCCAAAAACATTCAGTACTTC. Translating it yields CASSSGYLAKNIQYF.

V is TRBV15 and J is TRBJ1-2; D remains unclear. V lost 0 bases and J lost 8, with 10 bases in between. CDR3 length: 13 residues. Germline CDR1 is LNHNV and CDR2 is YYDKDF (reference sequence). For the CDR3, the DNA is TGTGCCACCAGCAGAGAGAGGGCCGGGGGCTACACCTTC. Residues: CATSRERAGGYTF.

This clone has only one observation. The V and J genes are TRBV4-3 and TRBJ1-2, with a tentative D call TRBD1 (6 bases). CDR1 and CDR2 (germline): LGHNA, YSLEER. Trimming took off 0 bases at V and 7 bases at J, with 21 bases between the two ends. The CDR3 runs 17 residues. The CDR3 spells CASSQDMTGLVRSGYTF. The CDR3, as DNA: TGCGCCAGCAGCCAAGATATGACAGGCCTAGTTAGAAGTGGCTACACCTTC.

The gene calls are TRBV5-1 and TRBJ1-1, with 9 bases matching TRBD1. The CDR3 covers 14 residues. The junction had 7 bases not matched to a gene; V was cut back by 5 bases and J by 5 bases. The germline CDR1 and CDR2 sequences are SGHRS and YFSETQ. Here the CDR3 reads CASRSGQGLTEAFF. DNA for the CDR3: TGCGCCAGCAGGTCTGGACAGGGGTTGACTGAAGCTTTCTTT.

The chain carries TRBV10-3 and TRBJ2-7; a weak D match, TRBD2 (6 bases). CDR1 is ENHRY and CDR2 is SYGVKD in the germline V gene. V was pared by 3 bases and J by 2 bases, with 14 bases between. The CDR3 is 15 amino acids. In DNA, the CDR3 is TGTGCCATCAGTGACTCCGGGACTCTTCCCTACGAGCAGTACTTC. Its protein product is CAISDSGTLPYEQYF.

The gene calls are TRBV21-1 and TRBJ2-7; no DNA check was done on the table's D call, TRBD2. TRBV21-1 constitutes a pseudogene. This CDR3 has 10 amino acids. The CDR3 coding sequence is TGTGCCCATAGCGAATACGAGCAGTACTTC. It codes for CAHSEYEQYF.

This sequence joins TRBV6-5 and TRBJ2-3, with a weak D call TRBD1 (6 bases). Per the germline V gene, CDR1 is MNHEY and CDR2 is SVGAGI. This CDR3 is 15 amino acids long. Deletions cut 7 bases from V and 2 bases from J, with 16 bases between. The CDR3 spells CASKNAGDNTDTQYF. The CDR3 DNA sequence: TGTGCCAGCAAAAACGCCGGGGACAACACAGATACGCAGTATTTT.

The chain is built from TRBV19 and TRBJ2-3; D is possibly TRBD1 (5 bases). CDR3 size: 14 residues. V lost 6 bases and J 6 bases, leaving 16 bases between the germline ends. The V gene's germline CDR1 is LNHDA and CDR2 SQIVND (reference sequence). CDR3 loop: CASSQGRTEDTQYF. DNA for the CDR3: TGTGCCAGTAGCCAGGGAAGGACCGAGGATACGCAGTATTTT.

This chain links TRBV29-1 with TRBJ1-3, with no clear D. Trimming took 7 bases from V and 0 from J, leaving 16 bases between them. The CDR3 contains 15 residues. CDR1 is SQVTM, CDR2 ANQGSEA, per germline. This CDR3 is CSGQVDTSSGNTIYF. As DNA, the CDR3 is TGCAGCGGCCAGGTCGATACTAGCTCTGGAAACACCATATATTTT. The full variable domain, in which reference TRBV29-1 and TRBJ1-3 provide the parts outside the CDR3, is SAVISQKPSRDICQRGTSLTIQCQVDSQVTMMFWYRQQPGQSLTLIATANQGSEATYESGFVIDKFPISRPNLTFSTLTVSNMSPEDSSIYLCSGQVDTSSGNTIYFGEGSWLTVV.

The rearrangement uses TRBV10-3 and TRBJ2-1; 10 positions match TRBD2. CDR1 ENHRY and CDR2 SYGVKD come from the germline V gene. The length of the CDR3 is 15 residues. V gave up 3 bases and J gave up 5 bases; unmatched junction bases: 4. CDR3 sequence reads: CAISDRLAGNNEQFF. The CDR3 DNA sequence: TGTGCCATCAGTGATAGACTAGCGGGCAACAATGAGCAGTTCTTC.

The rearrangement links TRBV6-1 to TRBJ1-5; tentatively, D is TRBD1 (5 bases). The germline V gene encodes CDR1 MNHNS and CDR2 SASEGT. CDR3 length: 11 residues. V was cut by 5 bases and J by 13 bases, with 12 bases left in between. The CDR3 here is CASSSNRLQHF. CDR3 bases: TGTGCCAGCAGTAGCAACAGGTTACAGCATTTT.

This clone was seen more than once but under ten times. The chain employs TRBV7-9 and TRBJ2-7; a weak D match, TRBD1 (5 bases). Per the germline V gene, CDR1 is SEHNR and CDR2 is FQNEAQ (reference sequence). V lost 3 bases to trimming and J lost 2 bases, with 11 bases between them. The CDR3 runs to 14 residues. The CDR3 DNA reads TGTGCCAGCAGCTTTGGGCCAGGGCCCTACGAGCAGTACTTC. Its translation is CASSFGPGPYEQYF.

V gene TRBV27 combines with J gene TRBJ1-2, with 8 bases matching TRBD1. The V gene's germline CDR1 is MNHEY and CDR2 SMNVEV (reference sequence). This CDR3 contains 14 residues. Trimming at V came to 0 bases and at J to 5 bases, leaving 2 bases not matched to a gene. The CDR3 spells CASSLSTGAYGYTF. The CDR3 DNA is TGTGCCAGCAGTTTATCGACAGGGGCGTATGGCTACACCTTC.

The chain carries TRBV6-5 and TRBJ1-4; 10 bases are a match to TRBD1. The CDR3 is 14 amino acids. Germline CDR1 reads MNHEY; CDR2 reads SVGAGI. J lost 8 bases, V lost 7 bases, and 7 bases had no gene match. The CDR3 here is CASTRTGGREKLFF. The CDR3 nucleotides are TGTGCCAGCACCCGGACAGGGGGGAGAGAAAAACTGTTTTTT.

The chain carries TRBV5-1 and TRBJ1-3; D is uncertain. The length of the CDR3 is 15 residues. Trimming stripped 0 bases from V and 0 bases from J, with 7 bases between. Germline V CDR1 and CDR2: SGHRS, YFSETQ. DNA for the CDR3: TGCGCCAGCAGCTTGGCTGCTAACTCTGGAAACACCATATATTTT. Protein: CASSLAANSGNTIYF.

The chain uses TRBV6-5 and TRBJ1-6; D gene unclear. V was trimmed by 7 bases and J by 16 bases, leaving 11 bases between them. Germline CDR1 reads MNHEY; CDR2 reads SVGAGI. There are 10 residues in the CDR3. CDR3 nucleotide sequence: TGTGCCAGCAAGGCGGGTCTACTCCACTTT. Translated, it gives CASKAGLLHF.